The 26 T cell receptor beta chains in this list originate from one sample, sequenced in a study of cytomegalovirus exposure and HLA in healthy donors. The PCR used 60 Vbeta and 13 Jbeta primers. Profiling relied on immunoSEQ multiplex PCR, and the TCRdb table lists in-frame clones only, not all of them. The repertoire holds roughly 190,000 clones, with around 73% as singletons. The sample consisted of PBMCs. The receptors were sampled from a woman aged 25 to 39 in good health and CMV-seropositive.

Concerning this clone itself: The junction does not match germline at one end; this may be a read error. The CDR3 DNA reads TGTTCCAGCAGCCTAACGCCTTCTGAAGCTTTCTTT. Translated, it gives CSSSLTPSEAFF. The chain recombines TRBV7-9 with TRBJ1-1; D is ambiguous. Germline V gene sequence: CDR1 SEHNR, CDR2 FQNEAQ (reference sequence). The CDR3 runs to 12 residues. The entire variable domain, with the rest obtained from reference TRBV7-9 and TRBJ1-1, is as follows: DTGVSQNPRHKITKRGQNVTFRCDPISEHNRLYWYRQTLGQGPEFLTYFQNEAQLEKSRLLSDRFSAERPKGSFSTLEIQRTEQGDSAMYLCSSSLTPSEAFFGQGTRLTVV.

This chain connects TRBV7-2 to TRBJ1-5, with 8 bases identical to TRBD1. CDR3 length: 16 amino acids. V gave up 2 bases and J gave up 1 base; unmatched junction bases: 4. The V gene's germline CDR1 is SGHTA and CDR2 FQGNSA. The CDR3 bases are TGTGCCAGCAGCTTATCAGGGGGCCTGAGCAATCAGCCCCAGCATTTT. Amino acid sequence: CASSLSGGLSNQPQHF.

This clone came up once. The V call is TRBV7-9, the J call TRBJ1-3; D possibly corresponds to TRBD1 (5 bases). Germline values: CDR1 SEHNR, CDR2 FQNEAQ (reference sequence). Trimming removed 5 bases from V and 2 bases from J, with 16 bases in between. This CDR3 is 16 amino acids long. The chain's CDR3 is CASSRADRDAGNTIYF. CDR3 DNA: TGTGCCAGCAGCAGAGCTGACAGAGACGCTGGAAACACCATATATTTT.

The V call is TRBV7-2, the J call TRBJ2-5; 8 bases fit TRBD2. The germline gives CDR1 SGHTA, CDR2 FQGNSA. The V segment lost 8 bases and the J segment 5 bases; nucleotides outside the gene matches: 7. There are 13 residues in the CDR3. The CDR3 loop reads CASLRGGRETQYF. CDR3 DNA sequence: TGTGCCAGCCTCCGGGGGGGGCGGGAGACCCAGTACTTC.

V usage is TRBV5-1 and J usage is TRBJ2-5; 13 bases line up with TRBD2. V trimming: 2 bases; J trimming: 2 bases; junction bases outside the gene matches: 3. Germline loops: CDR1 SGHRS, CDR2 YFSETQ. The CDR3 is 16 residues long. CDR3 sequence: CASSFGLAGVQETQYF. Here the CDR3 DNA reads TGCGCCAGCAGCTTCGGACTAGCGGGGGTTCAAGAGACCCAGTACTTC. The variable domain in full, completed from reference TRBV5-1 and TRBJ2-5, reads KAGVTQTPRYLIKTRGQQVTLSCSPISGHRSVSWYQQTPGQGLQFLFEYFSETQRNKGNFPGRFSGRQFSNSRSEMNVSTLELGDSALYLCASSFGLAGVQETQYFGPGTRLLVL.

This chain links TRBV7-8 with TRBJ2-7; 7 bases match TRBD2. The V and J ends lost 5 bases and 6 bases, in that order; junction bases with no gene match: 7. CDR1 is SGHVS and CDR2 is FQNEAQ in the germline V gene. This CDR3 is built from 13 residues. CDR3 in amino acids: CASSLRREGEQYF. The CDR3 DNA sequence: TGTGCCAGCAGCCTCAGGAGGGAGGGCGAGCAGTACTTC.

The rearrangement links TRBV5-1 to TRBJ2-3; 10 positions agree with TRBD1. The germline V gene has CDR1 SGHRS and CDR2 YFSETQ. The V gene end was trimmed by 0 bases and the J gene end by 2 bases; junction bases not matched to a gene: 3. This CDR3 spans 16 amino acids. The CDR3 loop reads CASSLGDRGNTDTQYF. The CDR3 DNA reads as TGCGCCAGCAGCTTGGGGGACAGGGGAAACACAGATACGCAGTATTTT. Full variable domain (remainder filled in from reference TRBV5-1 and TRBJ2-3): KAGVTQTPRYLIKTRGQQVTLSCSPISGHRSVSWYQQTPGQGLQFLFEYFSETQRNKGNFPGRFSGRQFSNSRSEMNVSTLELGDSALYLCASSLGDRGNTDTQYFGPGTRLTVL.

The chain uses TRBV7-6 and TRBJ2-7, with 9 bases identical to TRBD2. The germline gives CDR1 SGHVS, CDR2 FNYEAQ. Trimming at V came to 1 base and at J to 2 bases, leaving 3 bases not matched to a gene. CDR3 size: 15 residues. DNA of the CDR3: TGTGCCAGCAGCTTAGGGAGCGGGGGGCCCTACGAGCAGTACTTC. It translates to CASSLGSGGPYEQYF.

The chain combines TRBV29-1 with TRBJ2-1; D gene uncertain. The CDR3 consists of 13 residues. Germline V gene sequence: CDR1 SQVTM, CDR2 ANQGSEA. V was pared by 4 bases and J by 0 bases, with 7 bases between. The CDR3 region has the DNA TGCAGCGTTGGGCAGCGCTCCTACAATGAGCAGTTCTTC. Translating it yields CSVGQRSYNEQFF.

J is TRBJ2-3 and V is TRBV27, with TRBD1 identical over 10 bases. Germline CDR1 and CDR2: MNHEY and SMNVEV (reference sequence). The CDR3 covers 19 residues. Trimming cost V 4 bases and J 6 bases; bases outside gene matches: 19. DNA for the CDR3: TGTGCCAGCAGTTCCCCGACAGGGGGCGGGGAATCCCTCGCGGATACGCAGTATTTT. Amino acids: CASSSPTGGGESLADTQYF.

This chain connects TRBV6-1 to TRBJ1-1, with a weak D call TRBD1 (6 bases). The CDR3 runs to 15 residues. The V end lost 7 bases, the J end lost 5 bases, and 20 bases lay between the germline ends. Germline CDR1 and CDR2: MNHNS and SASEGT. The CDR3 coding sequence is TGTGCCAGCACCGACAGGTGGGGTGGGAGAACTGAAGCTTTCTTT. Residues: CASTDRWGGRTEAFF.

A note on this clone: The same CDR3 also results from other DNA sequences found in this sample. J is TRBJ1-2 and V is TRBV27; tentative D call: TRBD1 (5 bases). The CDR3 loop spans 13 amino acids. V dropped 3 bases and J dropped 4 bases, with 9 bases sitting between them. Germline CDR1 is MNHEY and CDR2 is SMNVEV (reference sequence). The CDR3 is CASSFGGGYGYTF. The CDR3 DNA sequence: TGTGCCAGCAGTTTTGGGGGAGGCTATGGCTACACCTTC.

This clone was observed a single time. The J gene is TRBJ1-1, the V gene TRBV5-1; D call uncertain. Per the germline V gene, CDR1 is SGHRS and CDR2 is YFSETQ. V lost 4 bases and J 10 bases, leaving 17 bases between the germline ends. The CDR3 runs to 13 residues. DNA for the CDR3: TGCGCCAGCAGCCCTGGGAGCGGGGAGGGAGCTTTCTTT. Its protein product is CASSPGSGEGAFF.

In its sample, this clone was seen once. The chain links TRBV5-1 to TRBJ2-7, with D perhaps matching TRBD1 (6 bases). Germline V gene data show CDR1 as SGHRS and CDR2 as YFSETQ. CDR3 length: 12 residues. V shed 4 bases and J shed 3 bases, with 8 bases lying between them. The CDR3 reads CASSMDSYEQYF. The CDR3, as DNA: TGCGCCAGCAGCATGGACAGCTACGAGCAGTACTTC.

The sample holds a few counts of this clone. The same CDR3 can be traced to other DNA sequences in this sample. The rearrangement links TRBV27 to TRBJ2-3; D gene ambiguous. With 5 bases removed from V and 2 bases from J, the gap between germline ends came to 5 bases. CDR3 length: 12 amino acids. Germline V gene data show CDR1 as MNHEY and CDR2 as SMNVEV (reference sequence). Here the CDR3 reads CASSPTTDTQYF. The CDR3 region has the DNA TGTGCCAGCAGTCCTACCACAGATACGCAGTATTTT.

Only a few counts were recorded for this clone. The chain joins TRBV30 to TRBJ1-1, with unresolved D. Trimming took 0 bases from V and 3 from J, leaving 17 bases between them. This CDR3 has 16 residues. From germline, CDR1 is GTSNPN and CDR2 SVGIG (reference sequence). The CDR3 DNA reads TGTGCCTGGAGTGTAAAGACTAAGGGTTGGGACACTGAAGCTTTCTTT. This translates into CAWSVKTKGWDTEAFF.

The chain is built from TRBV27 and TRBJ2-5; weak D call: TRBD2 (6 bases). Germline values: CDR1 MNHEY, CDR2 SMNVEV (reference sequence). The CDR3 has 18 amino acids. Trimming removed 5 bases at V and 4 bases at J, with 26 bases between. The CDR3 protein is CASSRGGAGSILGETQYF. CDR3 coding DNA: TGTGCCAGCAGTCGAGGCGGGGCAGGGAGTATCTTAGGAGAGACCCAGTACTTC.

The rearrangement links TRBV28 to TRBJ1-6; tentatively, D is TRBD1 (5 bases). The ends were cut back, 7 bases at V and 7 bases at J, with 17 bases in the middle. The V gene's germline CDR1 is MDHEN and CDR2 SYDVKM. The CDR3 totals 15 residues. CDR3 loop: CASKLRGDSNSPLHF. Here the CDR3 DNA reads TGTGCCAGCAAACTCCGGGGGGACTCCAATTCACCCCTCCACTTT.

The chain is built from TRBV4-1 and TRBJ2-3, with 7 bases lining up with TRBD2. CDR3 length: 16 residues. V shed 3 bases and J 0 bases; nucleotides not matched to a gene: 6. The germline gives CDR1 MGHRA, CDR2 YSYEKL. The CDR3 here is CASSHALAASTDTQYF. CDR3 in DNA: TGCGCCAGCAGCCATGCGCTAGCGGCAAGCACAGATACGCAGTATTTT.

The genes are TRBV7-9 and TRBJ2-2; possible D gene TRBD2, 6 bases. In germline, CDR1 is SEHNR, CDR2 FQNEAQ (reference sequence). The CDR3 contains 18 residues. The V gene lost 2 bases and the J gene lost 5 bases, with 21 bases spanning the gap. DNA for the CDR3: TGTGCCAGCAGCTTATCTTTAGGGGCCTCAAGCGGGACCGGGGAGCTGTTTTTT. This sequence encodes CASSLSLGASSGTGELFF.

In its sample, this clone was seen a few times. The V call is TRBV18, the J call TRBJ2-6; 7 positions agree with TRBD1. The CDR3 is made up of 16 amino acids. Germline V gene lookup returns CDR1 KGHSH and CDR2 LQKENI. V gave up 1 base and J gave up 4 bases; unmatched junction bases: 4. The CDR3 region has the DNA TGTGCCAGCTCACCACAGGGGGCATCGGGGGCCAACGTCCTGACTTTC. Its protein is CASSPQGASGANVLTF.

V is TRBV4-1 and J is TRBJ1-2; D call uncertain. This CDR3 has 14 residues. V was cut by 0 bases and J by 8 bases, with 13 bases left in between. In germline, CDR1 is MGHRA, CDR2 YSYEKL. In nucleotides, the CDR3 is TGCGCCAGCAGCCAAGAAGCGCAAGTATGGGGCTACACCTTC. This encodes CASSQEAQVWGYTF.

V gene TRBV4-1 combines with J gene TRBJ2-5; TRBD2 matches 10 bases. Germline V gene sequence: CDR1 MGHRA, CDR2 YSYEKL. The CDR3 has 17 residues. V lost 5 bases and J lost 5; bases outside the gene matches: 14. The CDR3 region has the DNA TGCGCCAGCAGCATATTTTATAGCGGGGGGCTAGGGGAGACCCAGTACTTC. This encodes CASSIFYSGGLGETQYF.

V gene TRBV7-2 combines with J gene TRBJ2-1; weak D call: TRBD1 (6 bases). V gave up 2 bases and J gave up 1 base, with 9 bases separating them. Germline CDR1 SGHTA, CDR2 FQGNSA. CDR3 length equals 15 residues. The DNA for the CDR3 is TGTGCCAGCAGCTTACAGGGGACATCCTACAATGAGCAGTTCTTC. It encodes CASSLQGTSYNEQFF.

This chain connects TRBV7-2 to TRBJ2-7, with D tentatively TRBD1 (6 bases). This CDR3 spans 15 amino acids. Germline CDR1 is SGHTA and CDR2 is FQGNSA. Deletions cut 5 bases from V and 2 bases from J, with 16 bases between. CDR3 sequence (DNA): TGTGCCAGCAGCATACTAGTGGGACAAGCCTACGAGCAGTACTTC. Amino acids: CASSILVGQAYEQYF.

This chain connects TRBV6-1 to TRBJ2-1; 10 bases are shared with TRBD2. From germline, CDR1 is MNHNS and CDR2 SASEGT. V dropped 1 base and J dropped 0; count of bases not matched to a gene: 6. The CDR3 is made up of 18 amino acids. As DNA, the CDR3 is TGTGCCAGCAGTGAAGGTGTACTAGCGGGACTCTCCTACAATGAGCAGTTCTTC. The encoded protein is CASSEGVLAGLSYNEQFF.